This T cell receptor beta chain is from a study of blood T cell repertoires in COVID-19. This clone occurred a few times. Here immunoSEQ multiplex PCR was the method, and the copy in TCRdb shows in-frame clones only, minus some. The sample yields some 19,000 clones, roughly 90% seen once. Germline V gene data show CDR1 as KGHSH and CDR2 as LQKENI. V dropped 0 bases and J dropped 4 bases, with 12 bases sitting between them. The CDR3 extends over 16 amino acids. The clonotype comes from a human donor in a cohort sampled during active COVID-19. The donor label of this sample is uncertain. The sample comprised peripheral blood. J is TRBJ1-4 and V is TRBV18, with D tentatively TRBD1 (5 bases). The CDR3 DNA is TGTGCCAGCTCACCACCGGGAGCCGGGGGTAATGAAAAACTGTTTTTT. Protein: CASSPPGAGGNEKLFF.